This T cell receptor (beta chain) was sequenced in a study of cytomegalovirus exposure and HLA in healthy donors. Study observations and caveats: Among the most significant clusters, several appeared linked to common viral pathogens in a later analysis. Within a later analysis, the majority of CMV-associated TCR beta chains appeared HLA-restricted. A later analysis showed HLA-associated TCR beta chains outstripping equally common others in clonal expansion. No immune exposure information besides CMV serostatus was available.

With respect to this clone: No antigen is known for it.

Vbeta (60) and Jbeta (13) primers were used in the PCR. The protocol was immunoSEQ multiplex PCR, while the TCRdb copy is restricted to in-frame clones and leaves out a portion. The table has about 200,000 clones, about 85% seen once. This CDR3 has 13 residues. The germline V gene has CDR1 MDHEN and CDR2 SYDVKM. V was clipped by 11 bases and J by 4 bases; unmatched bases: 3. Sequencing used PBMCs. This TCR derives from a male donor in good health and CMV-seropositive. The rearrangement uses TRBV28 and TRBJ2-2, with TRBD2 identical over 11 bases. The DNA of the CDR3 is TGTGCCGCAGGACTAGCGGGCACCGGGGAGCTGTTTTTT. Its protein is CAAGLAGTGELFF.